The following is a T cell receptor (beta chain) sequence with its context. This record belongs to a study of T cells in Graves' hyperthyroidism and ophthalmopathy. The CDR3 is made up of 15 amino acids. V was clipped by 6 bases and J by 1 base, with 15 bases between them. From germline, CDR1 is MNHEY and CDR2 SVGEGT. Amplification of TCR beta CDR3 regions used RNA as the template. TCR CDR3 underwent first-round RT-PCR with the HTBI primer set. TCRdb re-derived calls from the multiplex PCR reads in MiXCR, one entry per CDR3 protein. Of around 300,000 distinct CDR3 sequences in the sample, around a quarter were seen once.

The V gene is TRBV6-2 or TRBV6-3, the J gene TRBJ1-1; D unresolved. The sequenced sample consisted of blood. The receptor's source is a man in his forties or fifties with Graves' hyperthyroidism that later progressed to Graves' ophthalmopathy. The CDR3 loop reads CASRYLQGGNTEAFF. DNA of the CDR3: TGTGCCAGCAGGTATCTTCAAGGTGGGAACACTGAAGCTTTCTTT.